This T cell receptor (beta chain) is from a study of T cell changes during pregnancy in multiple sclerosis. CDR1 and CDR2 from the germline V gene are SGHVS and FNYEAQ. Trimming took off 5 bases at V and 10 bases at J, with 27 bases between the two ends. This CDR3 is built from 16 residues. Clones were sequenced by immunoSEQ multiplex PCR, and TCRdb holds only the in-frame ones, with some missing. This sample has 60,000 to 75,000 clones; 92% occur once, and the top ten carry over 1.3%. Sample: peripheral blood, taken in the second trimester of pregnancy. The sequence came from a female donor in good health, enrolled as a control in a pregnancy study. The V and J genes are TRBV7-6 and TRBJ2-7; TRBD2 might be the D (7 bases). CDR3 in amino acids: CASSPFGRGGGDLQYF. CDR3 bases: TGTGCCAGCAGCCCCTTCGGTAGGGGGGGAGGGGACCTTCAGTACTTC. The whole variable domain, remainder taken from reference TRBV7-6 and TRBJ2-7, is GAGVSQSPRYKVTKRGQDVALRCDPISGHVSLYWYRQALGQGPEFLTYFNYEAQQDKSGLPNDRFSAERPEGSISTLTIQRTEQRDSAMYRCASSPFGRGGGDLQYFGPGTRLTVT.